A selection of T cell receptor beta chains follows, all from one sample in a study of blood T cell repertoires in COVID-19. Produced via immunoSEQ multiplex PCR; TCRdb's table is partial and in-frame only. The sample records approximately 19,000 clones, approximately 91% being singletons. What was sequenced was peripheral blood. The source of these receptors is a human donor in a cohort sampled during active COVID-19. CDR3s include the opening cysteine and the closing phenylalanine or tryptophan. Each record gives: J gene, CDR3 length, V gene, D gene, clone size, CDR3 DNA, CDR3 protein. D genes are given only for firm matches. Some rows have no size entry. The others give once, few or many, or a class for an expanded clone.

TRBJ2-3,15,TRBV19,TRBD2,NA,TGTGCCAGTAAGGCTAGCGGGGGGATTACAGATACGCAGTATTTT,CASKASGGITDTQYF
TRBJ2-1,16,TRBV7-9,TRBD2,NA,TGTGCCAGCAGCTTAGGGGCGGGGGAATCCTACAATGAGCAGTTCTTC,CASSLGAGESYNEQFF
TRBJ2-1,15,TRBV9,TRBD2,NA,TGTGCCAGCAGCGTAGGGGCGGGGGCCTACAATGAGCAGTTCTTC,CASSVGAGAYNEQFF
TRBJ2-1,14,TRBV12-5,TRBD2,NA,TGTGCTGTTAGCGGGGGTGCGGGGGTCGATGAGCAGTTCTTC,CAVSGGAGVDEQFF
TRBJ2-2,19,TRBV28,TRBD2,NA,TGTGCCACCACCCCGGACAGGGCCCCGCTAGCGGGAGGTAGCGGGGAGCTGTTTTTT,CATTPDRAPLAGGSGELFF
TRBJ2-3,13,TRBV6-5,TRBD2,NA,TGTGCCGGGACTAGCGGGAGCACAGATACGCAGTATTTT,CAGTSGSTDTQYF
TRBJ2-3,15,TRBV18,TRBD2,NA,TGTGCCAGCTCCCGTCGAACTAGCGGTGCAGATACGCAGTATTTT,CASSRRTSGADTQYF
TRBJ2-7,14,TRBV30,NA,NA,TGTGCCTGGAGTCAAACGGGAAGCTCCTACGAGCAGTACTTC,CAWSQTGSSYEQYF
TRBJ2-2,15,TRBV6-5,NA,NA,TGTGCCAGCAGTCTGGGATCTAGCGTCTCCGGGGAGCTGTTTTTT,CASSLGSSVSGELFF
TRBJ1-5,16,TRBV6-4,TRBD1,NA,TGTGCCAGCAGACAAGGACAGGGATATAGCAATCAGCCCCAGCATTTT,CASRQGQGYSNQPQHF
TRBJ2-3,18,TRBV30,TRBD2,once,TGTGCCTGGAGTGTTGGGTTTATCGGGGGGGCGGTCTCAGATACGCAGTATTTT,CAWSVGFIGGAVSDTQYF
TRBJ2-3,15,TRBV7-3,TRBD1,NA,TGTGCCAGCAGCTTAAAAGGGGGCAGCACAGATACGCAGTATTTT,CASSLKGGSTDTQYF
TRBJ2-5,16,TRBV11-2,TRBD1,NA,TGTGCCAGCAGCTTGGACAGGGGATTAGCTGGGGAGACCCAGTACTTC,CASSLDRGLAGETQYF
TRBJ2-3,18,TRBV2,TRBD2,NA,TGTGCCAGCAGTGAAGCGCTGCTAGCGGGGTATAACACAGATACGCAGTATTTT,CASSEALLAGYNTDTQYF
TRBJ1-1,16,TRBV18,TRBD1,NA,TGTGCCAGCTCCCCTGACAGGGGGAACGGGGGCACTGAAGCTTTCTTT,CASSPDRGNGGTEAFF
TRBJ1-2,14,TRBV14,NA,NA,TGTGCCAGCAGGCGTACCGGGAGCAACTATGGCTACACCTTC,CASRRTGSNYGYTF
TRBJ2-3,14,TRBV24-1,NA,few,TGTGCCACCAGTCCGGGTCACCCCACAGATACGCAGTATTTT,CATSPGHPTDTQYF
TRBJ2-7,15,TRBV7-9,TRBD2,few,TGTGCCAGCAGCCCCACTAGCGGGGGTGTCAACGAGCAGTACTTC,CASSPTSGGVNEQYF
TRBJ2-5,17,TRBV24-1,NA,NA,TGTGCCACCAGTGATTTGCTCCTGGGTGGAGGCCAAGAGACCCAGTACTTC,CATSDLLLGGGQETQYF
TRBJ2-5,14,TRBV27,NA,NA,TGTGCCAGCAGTCCCACTAGGCTACGGGAGACCCAGTACTTC,CASSPTRLRETQYF
TRBJ2-1,14,TRBV25-1,NA,NA,TGTGCCGTAGGTATGGACAGCTCCTACAATGAGCAGTTCTTC,CAVGMDSSYNEQFF
TRBJ2-5,17,TRBV10-2,TRBD2,NA,TGCGCCAGCAGTGAGAGAAGCGGGGGGGCGGCTCGTGAGACCCAGTACTTC,CASSERSGGAARETQYF
TRBJ2-5,13,TRBV5-4,TRBD2,NA,TGTGCCAGCAGCACGGGACTACCGGGGACCCAGTACTTC,CASSTGLPGTQYF
TRBJ1-6,16,TRBV28,TRBD1,NA,TGTGCCAGCAGTTTACTCCAGGGGGCTAATAATTCACCCCTCCACTTT,CASSLLQGANNSPLHF
TRBJ1-2,13,TRBV12-3/TRBV12-4,NA,once,TGTGCCAGCAACCAACAGGGTTCCTATGGCTACACCTTC,CASNQQGSYGYTF
TRBJ2-2,14,TRBV3-1/TRBV3-2,NA,NA,TGTGCCAGCAGCCCACTACGAGACGCCGGGGAGCTGTTTTTT,CASSPLRDAGELFF
TRBJ2-3,16,TRBV16,TRBD2,NA,TGTGCCAGCAGCCAATCTCTAGCGGGGAGCACAGATACGCAGTATTTT,CASSQSLAGSTDTQYF
TRBJ2-7,13,TRBV29-1,NA,NA,TGCAGCGTTGATGACAGAAGTGGTTACGAGCAGTACTTC,CSVDDRSGYEQYF
TRBJ2-7,16,TRBV29-1,TRBD1,few,TGCAGCGCTGTAAACTCCGGGACAGGGAGTTTATACGAGCAGTACTTC,CSAVNSGTGSLYEQYF
TRBJ2-5,17,TRBV5-1,NA,NA,TGCGCCAGCAGCTTAACCAACCCCGGGACGGGGGTAGAGACCCAGTACTTC,CASSLTNPGTGVETQYF
TRBJ2-3,16,TRBV25-1,NA,NA,TGTGCCAGCAGTGAATCCCAACAGGGTTTCACAGATACGCAGTATTTT,CASSESQQGFTDTQYF
TRBJ2-1,14,TRBV28,NA,NA,TGTGCCAGCAGTCCAATGTCTAGTCTCAATGAGCAGTTCTTC,CASSPMSSLNEQFF
TRBJ2-1,16,TRBV19,TRBD2,NA,TGTGCCAGTAGTCCGCAGCGGGAGGCCAGGGACAATGAGCAGTTCTTC,CASSPQREARDNEQFF